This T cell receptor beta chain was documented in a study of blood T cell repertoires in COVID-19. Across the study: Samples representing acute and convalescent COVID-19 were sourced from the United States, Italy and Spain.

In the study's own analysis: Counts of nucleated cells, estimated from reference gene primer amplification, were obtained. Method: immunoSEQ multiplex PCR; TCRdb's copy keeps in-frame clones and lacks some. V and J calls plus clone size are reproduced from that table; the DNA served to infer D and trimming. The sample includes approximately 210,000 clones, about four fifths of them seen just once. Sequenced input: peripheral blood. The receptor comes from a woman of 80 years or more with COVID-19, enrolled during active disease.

The CDR3 spells CASSHPGGNEQFF. The CDR3 nucleotides read TGTGCCAGCAGCCACCCGGGGGGGAATGAGCAGTTCTTC. The chain employs TRBV7-8 and TRBJ2-1; 8 nucleotides agree with TRBD2. With V trimmed by 5 bases and J by 7 bases, 4 bases remained unmatched. CDR3 length: 13 residues. Germline loops: CDR1 SGHVS, CDR2 FQNEAQ.